This passage covers 11 T cell receptor beta chains from one sample sequenced in a study of control samples from healthy donors and cancer patients. TCRdb's copy holds only in-frame clones and misses some; the assay was immunoSEQ multiplex PCR. The sample consists of roughly 220,000 clones, 85% to 95% of them appearing once. What was sequenced was blood. Source of these receptors: a man aged 45 to 65 in good health.

The gene calls are TRBV7-2 and TRBJ2-5, with a tentative D call TRBD2 (5 bases). Germline CDR1 and CDR2: SGHTA and FQGNSA. CDR3 length: 16 residues. Trimming shortened V by 5 bases and J by 5 bases, and 21 bases separated the two germline ends. The CDR3 DNA reads TGTGCCAGCAGCCCCCAAGGGCGCGGAGGCGCGGAGACCCAGTACTTC. It specifies CASSPQGRGGAETQYF.

The rearrangement joins TRBV10-3 to TRBJ2-5, with D perhaps TRBD1 or TRBD2 (5 bases each). The length of the CDR3 is 15 residues. V was pared by 0 bases and J by 5 bases, with 13 bases between. The germline V gene has CDR1 ENHRY and CDR2 SYGVKD. The CDR3 is CAISESPRDEETQYF. DNA of the CDR3: TGTGCCATCAGTGAGTCTCCCAGGGACGAGGAGACCCAGTACTTC.

As to this clone: A junction end diverges from the germline sequence, so it may reflect a read error. This rearrangement joins TRBV30 to TRBJ1-1, with TRBD1 matching 7 bases. Germline CDR1 GTSNPN, CDR2 SVGIG (reference sequence). The CDR3 length is 13 residues. The CDR3 sequence is CAWSRGINNEAFF. The CDR3 bases are TGTGCCTGGAGCAGGGGGATTAACAATGAAGCTTTCTTT.

The genes are TRBV7-9 and TRBJ1-5; no firm D call. CDR1 is SEHNR, CDR2 FQNEAQ, per germline (reference sequence). The CDR3 loop spans 12 amino acids. V lost 3 bases to trimming and J lost 3 bases, with 3 bases between them. CDR3 loop: CASSLTNQPQHF. The CDR3 DNA reads TGTGCCAGCAGCTTGACCAATCAGCCCCAGCATTTT. Using reference TRBV7-9 and TRBJ1-5 for the parts outside the CDR3, the full variable domain is DTGVSQNPRHKITKRGQNVTFRCDPISEHNRLYWYRQTLGQGPEFLTYFQNEAQLEKSRLLSDRFSAERPKGSFSTLEIQRTEQGDSAMYLCASSLTNQPQHFGDGTRLSIL.

V and J are TRBV9 and TRBJ1-1, with D unresolved. The CDR3 is made up of 15 amino acids. The V gene's germline CDR1 is SGDLS and CDR2 YYNGEE. Trimming cost V 0 bases and J 7 bases, with 16 bases left between them. CDR3 DNA: TGTGCCAGCAGCGTAGTCGAGGCAGCCTTAGGTGAAGCTTTCTTT. This sequence encodes CASSVVEAALGEAFF.

The chain couples TRBV30 to TRBJ2-3, with TRBD2 identical over 10 bases. Germline V gene data show CDR1 as GTSNPN and CDR2 as SVGIG (reference sequence). The CDR3 runs to 16 residues. The V and J ends lost 0 bases and 4 bases, in that order; junction bases with no gene match: 7. The CDR3: CAWSVGKRGGADTQYF. The CDR3 DNA follows: TGTGCCTGGAGTGTCGGAAAGCGGGGGGGCGCAGATACGCAGTATTTT.

The chain joins TRBV3-1 (or the pseudogene TRBV3-2) to TRBJ2-7, with 7 bases that match TRBD1. There are 14 residues in the CDR3. Germline assignment: CDR1 LGHDT and CDR2 YNNKEL (reference sequence). V dropped 6 bases and J dropped 0; count of bases not matched to a gene: 5. The CDR3 protein is CASSENRGSYEQYF. As DNA, the CDR3 is TGTGCCAGCAGTGAGAACAGGGGCTCCTACGAGCAGTACTTC.

The J gene is TRBJ1-5, the V gene TRBV19; 7 bases map to TRBD1. V gave up 7 bases and J gave up 5 bases; unmatched junction bases: 5. Germline-derived CDR1 and CDR2 are LNHDA and SQIVND (reference sequence). The CDR3 runs 13 residues. CDR3 amino acids: CASKDRADQPQHF. CDR3 DNA: TGTGCCAGTAAAGACAGGGCGGATCAGCCCCAGCATTTT. The whole variable domain, remainder taken from reference TRBV19 and TRBJ1-5, is DGGITQSPKYLFRKEGQNVTLSCEQNLNHDAMYWYRQDPGQGLRLIYYSQIVNDFQKGDIAEGYSVSREKKESFPLTVTSAQKNPTAFYLCASKDRADQPQHFGDGTRLSIL.

This chain links TRBV24-1 with TRBJ2-3, with a weak D call TRBD2 (5 bases). Germline CDR1 KGHDR, CDR2 SFDVKD. The CDR3 is made up of 13 amino acids. V was trimmed by 3 bases and J by 5 bases, leaving 8 bases between them. Written as DNA, the CDR3 is TGTGCCACCAGTGATGCCCGGGGAGATACGCAGTATTTT. Amino acid sequence: CATSDARGDTQYF.

The CDR3 sequence: CASSPTGGELFF. As DNA, the CDR3 is TGTGCCAGCAGCCCGACTGGCGGGGAGCTGTTTTTT. This chain uses TRBV12-3 or TRBV12-4 with TRBJ2-2; no reliable D call. CDR3 size: 12 residues. V was pared by 6 bases and J by 7 bases, with 9 bases between.

The CDR3 region is CATSRAASGVEKLFF. In DNA, the CDR3 is TGTGCCACCAGCCGGGCGGCCTCTGGGGTCGAAAAACTGTTTTTT. The chain employs TRBV15 and TRBJ1-4; no definite D call. CDR1 is LNHNV, CDR2 YYDKDF, per germline (reference sequence). With 5 bases removed from V and 8 bases from J, the gap between germline ends came to 18 bases. CDR3 length equals 15 residues.